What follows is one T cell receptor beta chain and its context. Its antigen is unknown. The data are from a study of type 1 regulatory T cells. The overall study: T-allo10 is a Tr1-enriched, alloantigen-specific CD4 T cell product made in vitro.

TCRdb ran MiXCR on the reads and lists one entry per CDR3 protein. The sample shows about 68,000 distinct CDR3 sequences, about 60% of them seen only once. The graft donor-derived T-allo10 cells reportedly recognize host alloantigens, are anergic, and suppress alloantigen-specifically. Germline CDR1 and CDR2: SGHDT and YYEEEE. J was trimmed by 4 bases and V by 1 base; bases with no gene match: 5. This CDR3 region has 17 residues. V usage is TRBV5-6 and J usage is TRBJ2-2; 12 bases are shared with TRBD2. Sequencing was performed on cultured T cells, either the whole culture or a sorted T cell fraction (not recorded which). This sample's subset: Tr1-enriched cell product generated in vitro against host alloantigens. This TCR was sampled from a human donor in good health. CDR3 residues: CASSLLAGGPGTGELFF. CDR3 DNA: TGTGCCAGCAGCTTGCTAGCGGGAGGGCCAGGCACCGGGGAGCTGTTTTTT.